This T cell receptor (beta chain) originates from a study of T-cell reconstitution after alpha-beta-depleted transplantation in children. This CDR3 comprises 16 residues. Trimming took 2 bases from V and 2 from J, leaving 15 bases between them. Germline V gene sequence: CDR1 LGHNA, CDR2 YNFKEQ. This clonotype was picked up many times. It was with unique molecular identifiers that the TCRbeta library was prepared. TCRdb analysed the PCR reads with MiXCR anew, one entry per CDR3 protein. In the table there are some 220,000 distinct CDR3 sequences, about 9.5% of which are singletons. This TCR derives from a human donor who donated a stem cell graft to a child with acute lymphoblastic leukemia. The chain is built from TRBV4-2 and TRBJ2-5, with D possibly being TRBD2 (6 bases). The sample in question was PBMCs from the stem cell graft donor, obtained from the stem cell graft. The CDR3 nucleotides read TGTGCCAGCAGCCAACAGGCCGGGGGTCGGCAAGAGACCCAGTACTTC. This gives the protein CASSQQAGGRQETQYF.